This T cell receptor (beta chain) was identified during a study of blood T cells in healthy people across ages. Findings and limits, study-wide: In these data, TCR beta diversity tracked strongly with naive T cell percentage. The donors' CMV status was not determined, possibly confounding changes in expanded clonotypes.

This CDR3 has 15 residues. Germline CDR1 reads SGHTA; CDR2 reads FQGNSA. V was pared by 1 base and J by 7 bases, with 13 bases between. This clonotype was recorded once. No antigen is known for it. Sample-barcoded 5' priming and a J-beta primer mix drove a second PCR of roughly 7 to 11 cycles. One entry per CDR3 protein results from TCRdb running MiXCR on the 5' RACE reads. The sample includes over a million distinct CDR3 sequences, roughly 45% seen only once; the top ten take approximately 20%. The rearrangement joins TRBV7-2 to TRBJ1-4; D is possibly TRBD1 (5 bases). This TCR derives from a woman aged 60-75 years in good health. The sequencing input was blood. The CDR3 sequence is CASSLGACGGEKLFF. As DNA, the CDR3 is TGTGCCAGCAGCTTAGGGGCCTGTGGGGGTGAAAAACTGTTTTTT.